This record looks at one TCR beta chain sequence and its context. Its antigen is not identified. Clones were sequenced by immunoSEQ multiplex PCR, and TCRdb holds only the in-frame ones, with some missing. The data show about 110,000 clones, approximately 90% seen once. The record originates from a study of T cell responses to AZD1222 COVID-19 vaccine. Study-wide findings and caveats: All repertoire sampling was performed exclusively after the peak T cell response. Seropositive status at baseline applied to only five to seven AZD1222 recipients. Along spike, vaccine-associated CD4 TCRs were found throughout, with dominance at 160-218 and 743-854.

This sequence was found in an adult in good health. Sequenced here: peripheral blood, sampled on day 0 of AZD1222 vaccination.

The CDR3, as DNA: TGTGCCAGCACTAAGGACAGGCGAATGGCCCAGCATTTT. As protein: CASTKDRRMAQHF. V usage is TRBV2 and J usage is TRBJ1-5, with 7 bases fitting TRBD1. The CDR3 runs 13 residues. V trimming: 7 bases; J trimming: 11 bases; junction bases outside the gene matches: 11. In germline, CDR1 is SNHLY, CDR2 FYNNEI.